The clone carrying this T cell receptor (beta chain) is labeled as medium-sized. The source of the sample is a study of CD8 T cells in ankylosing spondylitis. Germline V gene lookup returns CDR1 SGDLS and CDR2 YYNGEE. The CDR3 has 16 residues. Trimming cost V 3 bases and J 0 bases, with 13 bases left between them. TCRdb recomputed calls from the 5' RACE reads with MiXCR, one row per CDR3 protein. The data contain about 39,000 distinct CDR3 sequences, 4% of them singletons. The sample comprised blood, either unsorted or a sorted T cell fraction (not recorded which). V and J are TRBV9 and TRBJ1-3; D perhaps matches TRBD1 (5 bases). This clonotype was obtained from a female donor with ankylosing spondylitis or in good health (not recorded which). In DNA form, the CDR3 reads TGTGCCAGCAGCGAACGACAGTTCCTCTCTGGAAACACCATATATTTT. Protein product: CASSERQFLSGNTIYF.